This T cell receptor (beta chain) was sequenced during a study of T cell responses to AZD1222 COVID-19 vaccine. Whole-study results and caveats: Repertoires in all cases were sampled only once the peak T cell response had passed.

Profiled with immunoSEQ multiplex PCR; TCRdb holds only in-frame clones, not every one. The profile shows roughly 120,000 clones, approximately 84% of them singletons. The CDR3 has 15 residues. Germline loops: CDR1 ENHRY, CDR2 SYGVKD. Trimming took off 0 bases at V and 4 bases at J, with 12 bases between the two ends. With regard to this clone: Its cognate antigen is unknown.

The rearrangement uses TRBV10-3 and TRBJ1-2; possible D gene TRBD1, 6 bases. The TCR comes from an adult in good health. The source was peripheral blood, collected on day 0 of AZD1222 vaccination. The CDR3 nucleotides read TGTGCCATCAGTGAGTCAGGCAGGGGCTTCTATGGCTACACCTTC. Its translation is CAISESGRGFYGYTF.